Below, 25 T cell receptor beta chains from the same sample are listed, as sequenced in a study of cytomegalovirus exposure and HLA in healthy donors. This PCR relied on a set of 60 Vbeta primers and 13 Jbeta primers. Clones were read by immunoSEQ multiplex PCR, and TCRdb kept only the in-frame ones, dropping some. The sample lists roughly 120,000 clones, 65% to 90% occurring once. The sequenced sample was PBMCs. The receptors originated from a male donor in good health and CMV-seropositive.

In its sample, this clone was seen once. The V call is TRBV28, the J call TRBJ2-3; 8 bases map to TRBD2. The CDR3 is made up of 17 amino acids. V gave up 4 bases and J gave up 7 bases; unmatched junction bases: 16. The germline CDR1 and CDR2 sequences are MDHEN and SYDVKM. The DNA for the CDR3 is TGTGCCAGCAGTTCCCCCGGGAGGGGAGAGGTCCCGAATACGCAGTATTTT. It encodes CASSSPGRGEVPNTQYF. Filled out from reference TRBV28 and TRBJ2-3, the complete variable domain reads DVKVTQSSRYLVKRTGEKVFLECVQDMDHENMFWYRQDPGLGLRLIYFSYDVKMKEKGDIPEGYSVSREKKERFSLILESASTNQTSMYLCASSSPGRGEVPNTQYFGPGTRLTVL.

The rearrangement links TRBV4-3 to TRBJ2-1; 9 nucleotides align to TRBD2. Per germline, CDR1 LGHNA and CDR2 YSLEER. The junction had 11 bases not matched to a gene; V was cut back by 4 bases and J by 10 bases. This CDR3 spans 15 amino acids. The CDR3 nucleotides are TGCGCCAGCAGCCCGGGGCTAGCGGGATATTACGAGCAGTTCTTC. Protein: CASSPGLAGYYEQFF.

The V and J genes are TRBV28 and TRBJ2-6; 7 bases align to TRBD2. Germline CDR1 MDHEN, CDR2 SYDVKM. The CDR3 consists of 18 residues. Trimming cost V 6 bases and J 0 bases; bases outside gene matches: 11. CDR3 in DNA: TGTGCCAGCAGCCCTCCCCTAGCGGAGGGCTCTGGGGCCAACGTCCTGACTTTC. Encoded protein: CASSPPLAEGSGANVLTF.

The chain uses TRBV6-6 and TRBJ1-2; a weak D match, TRBD1 (6 bases). Trimming pared 2 bases from V and 6 bases from J, leaving 10 bases between. Germline CDR1 reads MNHNY; CDR2 reads SVGAGI (reference sequence). The CDR3 spans 13 residues. CDR3 loop: CASSYRTEDGYTF. The CDR3 nucleotides are TGTGCCAGCAGTTACCGGACAGAGGATGGCTACACCTTC.

This clone was found once. V gene TRBV5-4 combines with J gene TRBJ1-2; D not certain. Trimming took 4 bases from V and 5 from J, leaving 24 bases between them. The CDR3 runs 17 residues. Germline CDR1 is SGHNT and CDR2 is YYREEE (reference sequence). The CDR3 region is CASSHAAGPIRLYGYTF. The CDR3 coding sequence is TGTGCCAGCAGCCACGCTGCGGGTCCAATCAGGTTGTATGGCTACACCTTC.

The V call is TRBV5-1, the J call TRBJ2-1; TRBD2 aligns across 12 bases. V was clipped by 1 base and J by 7 bases; unmatched bases: 0. This CDR3 has 14 amino acids. The germline V gene encodes CDR1 SGHRS and CDR2 YFSETQ. The CDR3 region has the DNA TGCGCCAGCAGCTTGACTAGCGGGGGGAATGAGCAGTTCTTC. Its protein product is CASSLTSGGNEQFF.

The count of this clone is one. The rearrangement joins TRBV7-6 to TRBJ2-1, with TRBD2 matching 14 bases. With 4 bases clipped from V and 9 bases from J, the junction kept 5 bases outside the gene matches. Germline CDR1 SGHVS, CDR2 FNYEAQ. This CDR3 is 15 amino acids long. The CDR3 nucleotides are TGTGCCAGCAGCTCGAGACTAGCGGGAGGGGTTGAGCAGTTCTTC. Translated, it gives CASSSRLAGGVEQFF.

In nucleotides, the CDR3 is TGTGCCAGCTCAAGAGGGAACACTGAAGCTTTCTTT. Amino acid sequence: CASSRGNTEAFF. The chain is built from TRBV18 and TRBJ1-1; D gene uncertain. Germline-derived CDR1 and CDR2 are KGHSH and LQKENI. The CDR3 loop spans 12 amino acids. V was pared by 5 bases and J by 1 base, with 5 bases between. The whole variable domain, remainder taken from reference TRBV18 and TRBJ1-1, is NAGVMQNPRHLVRRRGQEARLRCSPMKGHSHVYWYRQLPEEGLKFMVYLQKENIIDESGMPKERFSAEFPKEGPSILRIQQVVRGDSAAYFCASSRGNTEAFFGQGTRLTVV.

The chain combines TRBV5-1 with TRBJ2-5, with D perhaps matching TRBD2 (7 bases). This CDR3 comprises 12 residues. Trimming pared 6 bases from V and 5 bases from J, leaving 11 bases between. The germline gives CDR1 SGHRS, CDR2 YFSETQ. As DNA, the CDR3 is TGCGCCAGCAACCGGGGGGCTGAGACCCAGTACTTC. Protein product: CASNRGAETQYF.

The chain combines TRBV7-9 with TRBJ2-2, with unresolved D. This CDR3 is 14 amino acids long. Per the germline V gene, CDR1 is SEHNR and CDR2 is FQNEAQ (reference sequence). The V end lost 3 bases, the J end lost 5 bases, and 10 bases lay between the germline ends. CDR3 DNA sequence: TGTGCCAGCAGCTTCGATTTTGAGACCGGGGAGCTGTTTTTT. Amino acid sequence: CASSFDFETGELFF.

The sample holds one count of this clone. The rearrangement links TRBV11-2 to TRBJ1-6; D might be TRBD1 (5 bases). Trimming took off 5 bases at V and 12 bases at J, with 11 bases between the two ends. This CDR3 has 12 amino acids. Germline V CDR1 and CDR2: SGHAT, FQNNGV. CDR3 in DNA: TGTGCCAGCAGCCATGGGGGGGTACCCCTCCACTTT. The encoded protein is CASSHGGVPLHF.

V gene TRBV9 combines with J gene TRBJ2-4; 9 bases match TRBD1. With 4 bases clipped from V and 7 bases from J, the junction kept 6 bases outside the gene matches. This CDR3 contains 14 residues. Per the germline V gene, CDR1 is SGDLS and CDR2 is YYNGEE. CDR3 sequence reads: CASSPGQGKNIQYF. The CDR3 DNA is TGTGCCAGCAGCCCCGGACAGGGGAAGAACATTCAGTACTTC.

About this clone: Relative to the germline gene, one junction end is altered; a read error may explain this. The rearrangement uses TRBV20-1 and TRBJ1-1, with D hard to call. CDR1 and CDR2 from the germline V gene are DFQATT and SNEGSKA (reference sequence). CDR3 size: 11 residues. The CDR3 DNA sequence: TGCAGTGCTAGAACCAACATTAGACCGACTTTT. Translating it yields CSARTNIRPTF.

The V and J genes are TRBV1 and TRBJ2-5; the table gives TRBD2 as D, unverified against the DNA. The end of the DNA fits TRBJ2-7 better, so the J call may be wrong. TRBV1 is reported as a pseudogene. CDR3 length: 16 residues. The CDR3 nucleotides are TGCACCAGCAGCCAAGAGGGACTAGCAGCTTTTTACGAGCAGTACTTC. This translates into CTSSQEGLAAFYEQYF.

V usage is TRBV28 and J usage is TRBJ2-5, with 7 nucleotides matching TRBD2. The assigned J gene may be wrong: the sequence end matches TRBJ2-7 better. Per the germline V gene, CDR1 is MDHEN and CDR2 is SYDVKM. This CDR3 is built from 15 residues. For the CDR3, the DNA is TGTGCCAGCAGTCCCTCGGGGGGAATCTCCTACGAGCAGTACTTC. It specifies CASSPSGGISYEQYF.

J is TRBJ2-1 and V is TRBV25-1; 7 nucleotides line up with TRBD2. Germline V gene sequence: CDR1 MGHDK, CDR2 SYGVNS. The CDR3 is 13 residues long. The V and J ends lost 1 base and 7 bases, in that order; junction bases with no gene match: 1. CDR3 sequence (DNA): TGTGCCAGCAGTGAATTCGGGGGGAATGAGCAGTTCTTC. This sequence encodes CASSEFGGNEQFF.

The CDR3 DNA reads as TGTGCCAGCAGCTTAGCCCCCGGGGACTACGAGCAGTACTTC. It codes for CASSLAPGDYEQYF. The chain joins TRBV7-2 to TRBJ2-7, with D possibly TRBD2 on 5 matching bases. The CDR3 has 14 residues. The ends were cut back, 0 bases at V and 3 bases at J, with 9 bases in the middle. The germline CDR1 and CDR2 sequences are SGHTA and FQGNSA.

The chain carries TRBV7-2 and TRBJ1-6; TRBD1 aligns across 8 bases. CDR3 length equals 15 residues. Per the germline V gene, CDR1 is SGHTA and CDR2 is FQGNSA. Germline trimming cut 4 bases from V and 7 bases from J; bases unmatched to any gene: 6. The CDR3 region is CASSSTGQANSPLHF. CDR3 sequence (DNA): TGTGCCAGCAGCTCGACGGGACAGGCAAATTCACCCCTCCACTTT.

V and J are TRBV19 and TRBJ1-5; 8 positions agree with TRBD1. The CDR3 covers 14 residues. CDR1 is LNHDA and CDR2 is SQIVND in the germline V gene (reference sequence). With 5 bases clipped from V and 3 bases from J, the junction kept 3 bases outside the gene matches. The CDR3 region has the DNA TGTGCCAGTAGTGGGACAGGTAACAATCAGCCCCAGCATTTT. This gives the protein CASSGTGNNQPQHF. Combining the CDR3 with reference TRBV19 and TRBJ1-5 gives the whole variable domain DGGITQSPKYLFRKEGQNVTLSCEQNLNHDAMYWYRQDPGQGLRLIYYSQIVNDFQKGDIAEGYSVSREKKESFPLTVTSAQKNPTAFYLCASSGTGNNQPQHFGDGTRLSIL.

The chain is built from TRBV11-2 and TRBJ1-1; TRBD1 might be the D (6 bases). CDR3 size: 14 residues. Trimming removed 5 bases from V and 1 base from J, with 11 bases in between. The germline V gene has CDR1 SGHAT and CDR2 FQNNGV. The CDR3 region has the DNA TGTGCCAGCAGCAGAACAGGGCCGAACACTGAAGCTTTCTTT. As protein: CASSRTGPNTEAFF.

This sequence joins TRBV7-8 and TRBJ1-2, with a weak D call TRBD1 (6 bases). The ends were cut back, 5 bases at V and 4 bases at J, with 11 bases in the middle. CDR3 length: 13 amino acids. Germline CDR1 and CDR2: SGHVS and FQNEAQ. For the CDR3, the DNA is TGTGCCAGCAGCCAGGGGTCGGTCTATGGCTACACCTTC. Its translation: CASSQGSVYGYTF.

This clone was seen more than once but under ten times. The CDR3 DNA sequence: TGTGCCAGTAGTACACTCTGGGGGGACAGACAAGAGACCCAGTACTTC. It yields the protein CASSTLWGDRQETQYF. This rearrangement joins TRBV19 to TRBJ2-5, with D tentatively TRBD1 (7 bases). The CDR3 runs to 16 residues. Looked up from germline, CDR1 is LNHDA and CDR2 is SQIVND (reference sequence). Trimming cost V 4 bases and J 2 bases, with 17 bases left between them.

The V gene is TRBV4-3, the J gene TRBJ2-7, with 8 bases aligning to TRBD2. Germline V gene lookup returns CDR1 LGHNA and CDR2 YSLEER. This CDR3 region has 15 residues. The trim removed 3 bases at V and 4 bases at J, leaving 8 bases unmatched. The CDR3 spells CASSQGRAGGYEQYF. The CDR3 bases are TGCGCCAGCAGCCAGGGCCGGGCGGGGGGATACGAGCAGTACTTC.

This chain joins TRBV7-2 and TRBJ2-5; no clear D. V lost 3 bases, J lost 0 bases, and 5 bases lay in between. The CDR3 sequence is 13 residues long. Germline CDR1 is SGHTA and CDR2 is FQGNSA. This CDR3 is CASSFMYQETQYF. CDR3 nucleotide sequence: TGTGCCAGCAGCTTTATGTACCAAGAGACCCAGTACTTC.

The V call is TRBV7-9, the J call TRBJ2-7; D perhaps matches TRBD2 (6 bases). CDR1 is SEHNR and CDR2 is FQNEAQ in the germline V gene (reference sequence). This CDR3 has 14 residues. The germline V and J ends were trimmed by 8 bases and 0 bases, with 14 bases remaining between them. The CDR3 sequence is CASGPGTHSYEQYF. The CDR3, as DNA: TGTGCCAGCGGCCCCGGGACTCACTCCTACGAGCAGTACTTC.